This TCR beta chain derives from a study of T cells in Graves' hyperthyroidism and ophthalmopathy. Regions amplified from RNA transcripts were the TCR beta CDR3 regions. The study used the HTBI primer set for a first-round RT-PCR of the TCR CDR3. From the multiplex PCR reads, TCRdb called clonotypes with MiXCR, one entry per CDR3 protein. This table holds about 610,000 distinct CDR3 sequences, approximately 15% found once. The germline CDR1 and CDR2 sequences are MGHRA and YSYEKL. V dropped 0 bases and J dropped 5 bases, with 16 bases sitting between them. The CDR3 totals 16 residues. This chain links TRBV4-1 with TRBJ1-2; D not certain. This TCR was recovered from a woman aged 40-49 years with Graves' ophthalmopathy. The sequencing sample was made of blood. The CDR3 sequence is CASSQEPGSDPYGYTF. For the CDR3, the DNA is TGCGCCAGCAGCCAAGAACCAGGTAGCGACCCTTATGGCTACACCTTC.